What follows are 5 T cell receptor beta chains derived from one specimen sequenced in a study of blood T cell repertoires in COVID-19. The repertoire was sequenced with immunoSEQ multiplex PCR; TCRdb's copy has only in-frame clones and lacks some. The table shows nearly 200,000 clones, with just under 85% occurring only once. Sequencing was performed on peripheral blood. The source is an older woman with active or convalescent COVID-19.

Here the CDR3 DNA reads TGTGCCAGCAGCCTAAGGACTAGCGGGAGAGGGGTCAATGAGCAGTTCTTC. As protein: CASSLRTSGRGVNEQFF. This sequence joins TRBV11-2 and TRBJ2-1, with TRBD2 matching over 13 bases. CDR3 length: 17 amino acids. Trimming at V came to 5 bases and at J to 6 bases, leaving 10 bases not matched to a gene. Germline CDR1 is SGHAT and CDR2 is FQNNGV.

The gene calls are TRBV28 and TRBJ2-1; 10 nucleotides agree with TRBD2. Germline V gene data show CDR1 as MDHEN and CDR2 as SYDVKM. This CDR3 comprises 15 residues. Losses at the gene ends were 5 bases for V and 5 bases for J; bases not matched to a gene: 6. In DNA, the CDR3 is TGTGCCAGCAGTCGCCGGACTAGCGGTGACAATGAGCAGTTCTTC. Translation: CASSRRTSGDNEQFF.

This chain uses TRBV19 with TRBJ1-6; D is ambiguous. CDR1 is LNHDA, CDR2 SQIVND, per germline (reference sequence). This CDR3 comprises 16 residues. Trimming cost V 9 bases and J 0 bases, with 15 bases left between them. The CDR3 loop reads CASEYRYRSYNSPLHF. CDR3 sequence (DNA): TGTGCCAGCGAGTATCGGTATCGCTCCTATAATTCACCCCTCCACTTT.

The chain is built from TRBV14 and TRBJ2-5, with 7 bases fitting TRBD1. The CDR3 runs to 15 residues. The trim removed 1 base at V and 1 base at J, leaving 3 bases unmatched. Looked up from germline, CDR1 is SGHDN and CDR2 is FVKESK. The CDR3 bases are TGTGCCAGCAGCCAAGGGGGGACAGCCCAAGAGACCCAGTACTTC. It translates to CASSQGGTAQETQYF.

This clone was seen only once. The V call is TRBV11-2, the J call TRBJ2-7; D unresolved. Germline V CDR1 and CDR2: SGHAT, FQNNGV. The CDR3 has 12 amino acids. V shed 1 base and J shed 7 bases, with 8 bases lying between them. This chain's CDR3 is CASSLGPDEQYF. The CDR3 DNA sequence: TGTGCCAGCAGCTTAGGGCCAGATGAGCAGTACTTC.